The T cell receptor beta chain described here comes from a study of blood T cell repertoires in COVID-19. Study overall: Sources were T cells, B-cell-depleted T cells, or PBMCs; the material itself was cDNA or gDNA.

This CDR3 comprises 16 residues. Method: immunoSEQ multiplex PCR; TCRdb's copy keeps in-frame clones and lacks some. The sample lists some 200,000 clones, more than 80% occurring once. The J gene is TRBJ2-7, the V gene TRBV21-1; TRBD2 is taken as the D call from the table, unchecked against the DNA. TRBV21-1 is an annotated pseudogene. The sequencing input was peripheral blood. The receptor's source is an elderly woman with acute or convalescent COVID-19. CDR3 sequence: CASSKPWRAAQIEQYF. The CDR3 nucleotides are TGTGCCAGCAGCAAACCATGGAGGGCAGCGCAAATCGAGCAGTACTTC.